This TCR beta chain was captured in a study of T-cell memory formation after mild COVID-19. This clonotype was counted only a few times. TCRdb called the 5' RACE reads again in MiXCR, with one record for every CDR3 protein. The sample includes 450,000 or so distinct CDR3 sequences, around 25% of them seen just once. V lost 5 bases, J lost 4 bases, and 8 bases lay in between. The CDR3 is 13 residues long. This receptor was taken from an adult woman who had mild COVID-19 (a few samples of this study predate the infection). Cell type and time point are not known. The material sequenced was PBMCs or a T cell subset sorted from them (not recorded which). J is TRBJ1-4 and V is TRBV12-3 or TRBV12-4, with D hard to call. CDR3 amino acids: CASSLGFNEKLFF. The DNA of the CDR3 is TGTGCCAGCAGTCTAGGGTTTAATGAAAAACTGTTTTTT.